This T cell receptor (beta chain) was sequenced in a study of human T cells and chemical hapten exposure. Time point denoted: pre-sensitization, week 0. The treatment was: therapeutic diphenylcyclopropenone sensitization with weekly scalp DPC. Every donor had alopecia and was 18 to 70 years old; all were suitable for DPC. Only a few counts were recorded for this clonotype. The CDR3 contains 14 residues. Per the germline V gene, CDR1 is MDHEN and CDR2 is SYDVKM. Trimming pared 6 bases from V and 0 bases from J, leaving 12 bases between. MiXCR, applied by TCRdb to the RACE reads, yields one record per CDR3 protein. Of roughly 380,000 distinct CDR3 sequences in the sample, approximately 5.1% were seen once.

This chain uses TRBV28 with TRBJ2-7; D perhaps matches TRBD2 (6 bases). Sequenced material: whole blood, taken in connection with sensitization to the hapten diphenylcyclopropenone (DPC). The TCR was taken from a woman in her forties or fifties with alopecia areata. Some clones in this sample may be carry-over from other donors' samples. The CDR3, as DNA: TGTGCCAGCAGAAAGGACGGGAGCTCCTACGAGCAGTACTTC. Protein: CASRKDGSSYEQYF.